This T cell receptor (beta chain) was recovered during a study of control samples from healthy donors and cancer patients. The CDR3 sequence is 13 residues long. V shed 3 bases and J shed 4 bases, with 9 bases lying between them. Germline assignment: CDR1 SGHTS and CDR2 YDEGEE. Some clones are missing from TCRdb's copy, which holds only in-frame ones; the method was immunoSEQ multiplex PCR. Of about 150,000 clones listed, approximately 94% are singletons. The source is a man in his forties in good health. Input material: blood. V gene TRBV5-8 combines with J gene TRBJ2-3, with D uncertain. DNA of the CDR3: TGTGCCAGCAGCTGGGGTGAGGCAGATACGCAGTATTTT. Translating gives CASSWGEADTQYF.